These 32 T cell receptor beta chains were sequenced from one sample in a study of monozygotic twins with inflammatory bowel disease. TCRdb re-analyzed the 5' RACE reads; it lists each CDR3 protein once, without DNA. The sample shows about 380,000 distinct CDR3 sequences, and 2% to 3% sits with its ten largest clones. Source material: blood. These receptors all come from a human donor with ulcerative colitis or Crohn's disease, or a healthy co-twin of an affected twin (not recorded which).

The rearrangement links TRBV10-3 to TRBJ1-1; without DNA, the TCRdb call of TRBD1 cannot be checked. Looked up from germline, CDR1 is ENHRY and CDR2 is SYGVKD. There are 15 residues in the CDR3. This CDR3 is CAISESIPGTVEAFF.

The chain employs TRBV7-8 and TRBJ1-2. The CDR3 loop spans 15 amino acids. CDR1 and CDR2 (germline): SGHVS, FQNEAQ. The CDR3 loop is CASSHAGSANYGYTF.

The chain joins TRBV9 to TRBJ2-7. The CDR3 length is 14 residues. CDR1 is SGDLS, CDR2 YYNGEE, per germline. The CDR3 region is CASSVVGTSYEQYF.

The CDR3 protein is CASSGTVSTDTQYF. The chain carries TRBV7-9 and TRBJ2-3; TCRdb outputs TRBD1, but without DNA this stays unchecked. Germline CDR1 and CDR2: SEHNR and FQNEAQ (reference sequence). The CDR3 totals 14 residues.

The chain has TRBV4-1 and TRBJ1-2. The CDR3 spans 16 residues. CDR1 is MGHRA, CDR2 YSYEKL, per germline. CDR3: CASSQAGSLANYGYTF.

V is TRBV6-2 or TRBV6-3 and J is TRBJ1-4; TCRdb selects TRBD1, and the lack of DNA leaves this call unchecked. The V gene's germline CDR1 is MNHEY and CDR2 SVGEGT. The CDR3 has 16 residues. The CDR3 sequence is CASSYLTARGLEKLFF.

The chain couples TRBV30 to TRBJ2-3; the D gene TCRdb calls, TRBD1, cannot be checked with no DNA. Germline V gene sequence: CDR1 GTSNPN, CDR2 SVGIG (reference sequence). The CDR3 spans 14 residues. This CDR3 is CAWSSLGGTDTQYF.

This chain uses TRBV5-1 with TRBJ1-5; TCRdb's D gene call, TRBD1, goes unchecked for lack of DNA. This CDR3 comprises 16 residues. Germline lookup yields CDR1 SGHRS and CDR2 YFSETQ. The CDR3 reads CASSLGTANSNQPQHF.

This chain links TRBV2 with TRBJ2-5; TCRdb's assignment of TRBD2 cannot be checked, as there is no DNA. Germline loops: CDR1 SNHLY, CDR2 FYNNEI. There are 17 residues in the CDR3. The CDR3 is CASTKSPSGGLQETQYF.

V usage is TRBV18 and J usage is TRBJ1-1; TCRdb indicates TRBD1, and absent DNA this call remains unverified. Per the germline V gene, CDR1 is KGHSH and CDR2 is LQKENI. This CDR3 contains 16 residues. CDR3 protein: CASSPLPTQGDTEAFF.

The J gene is TRBJ1-2, the V gene TRBV5-1; TCRdb names TRBD1, which stays unverified in the absence of DNA. The CDR3 has 14 residues. Germline V gives CDR1 SGHRS, CDR2 YFSETQ. CDR3 loop: CASSLQVSNYGYTF. The full variable domain, its missing parts supplied by reference TRBV5-1 and TRBJ1-2, is KAGVTQTPRYLIKTRGQQVTLSCSPISGHRSVSWYQQTPGQGLQFLFEYFSETQRNKGNFPGRFSGRQFSNSRSEMNVSTLELGDSALYLCASSLQVSNYGYTFGSGTRLTVV.

The chain employs TRBV12-3 or TRBV12-4 and TRBJ2-7; the D call from TCRdb, TRBD1, cannot be confirmed without DNA. The length of the CDR3 is 17 residues. CDR3 protein: CASSNSYGQGASREQYF.

This chain uses TRBV20-1 with TRBJ2-1; without DNA, the TCRdb call of TRBD1 cannot be checked. The CDR3 covers 14 residues. CDR1 and CDR2 from the germline V gene are DFQATT and SNEGSKA (reference sequence). CDR3 loop: CSARDLGQYNEQFF.

The chain uses TRBV18 and TRBJ2-2; TCRdb picks TRBD1, but there is no DNA to check that call. CDR3 size: 19 residues. CDR1 is KGHSH, CDR2 LQKENI, per germline. The CDR3 spells CASSPSRTGSSGSTGELFF.

The chain has TRBV25-1 and TRBJ2-1; TCRdb lists TRBD1, though no DNA is available to test this call. The CDR3 has 12 residues. Germline V gene sequence: CDR1 MGHDK, CDR2 SYGVNS. The CDR3 here is CASSMLQGKQFF.

The CDR3 reads CASSLAKGADQYF. The chain is built from TRBV6-5 and TRBJ2-5; the D gene TCRdb calls, TRBD1, cannot be checked with no DNA. The CDR3 is 13 amino acids. Germline loops: CDR1 MNHEY, CDR2 SVGAGI.

V is TRBV25-1 and J is TRBJ2-5; the TCRdb call, TRBD1, lacks DNA for checking. The CDR3 has 15 residues. Germline loops: CDR1 MGHDK, CDR2 SYGVNS. CDR3 protein: CASSRPDRDQETQYF.

The V and J genes are TRBV7-3 and TRBJ2-3. Germline CDR1 SGHTA, CDR2 FQGTGA. There are 13 residues in the CDR3. The CDR3 protein is CASSDKQTDTQYF.

V is TRBV12-3 or TRBV12-4 and J is TRBJ1-1. The CDR3 is made up of 13 amino acids. Here the CDR3 reads CASSFIQNTEAFF.

This clonotype shows up as medium-sized (0.01 to 0.1%) by frequency. The rearrangement joins TRBV6-5 to TRBJ2-4; the D gene TCRdb calls, TRBD1, cannot be checked with no DNA. The CDR3 is made up of 13 amino acids. The V gene's germline CDR1 is MNHEY and CDR2 SVGAGI. CDR3 in amino acids: CASSYSTGDKKYF.

This chain connects TRBV6-6 to TRBJ2-3; the TCRdb call, TRBD1, lacks DNA for checking. The CDR3 length is 13 residues. The germline V gene has CDR1 MNHNY and CDR2 SVGAGI (reference sequence). CDR3 residues: CASGILPGDTQYF.

CDR3 residues: CASSANGNTEAFF. The chain recombines TRBV6-1 with TRBJ1-1. Germline values: CDR1 MNHNS, CDR2 SASEGT. This CDR3 has 13 residues.

This sequence joins TRBV5-1 and TRBJ1-6; TCRdb's D call, TRBD1, is unchecked because there is no DNA. The CDR3 runs 19 residues. CDR1 and CDR2 from the germline V gene are SGHRS and YFSETQ. CDR3 amino acids: CASSLAGDRLSSYNSPLHF.

The chain uses TRBV7-2 and TRBJ1-4; TCRdb gives TRBD1 as the D gene, but with no DNA this cannot be confirmed. In germline, CDR1 is SGHTA, CDR2 FQGNSA. The CDR3 has 17 residues. CDR3 sequence reads: CASSLGGAGPLNEKLFF.

V and J are TRBV7-2 and TRBJ2-7; as DNA is missing, the TRBD1 call by TCRdb cannot be tested. Germline loops: CDR1 SGHTA, CDR2 FQGNSA. The CDR3 loop spans 13 amino acids. The CDR3 reads CASSYGQDHEQYF. The whole variable domain, remainder taken from reference TRBV7-2 and TRBJ2-7, is GAGVSQSPSNKVTEKGKDVELRCDPISGHTALYWYRQSLGQGLEFLIYFQGNSAPDKSGLPSDRFSAERTGGSVSTLTIQRTQQEDSAVYLCASSYGQDHEQYFGPGTRLTVT.

The chain joins TRBV4-1 to TRBJ1-2. Germline-derived CDR1 and CDR2 are MGHRA and YSYEKL. This CDR3 contains 13 residues. The CDR3 spells CASSQGDLYGYTF.

The chain couples TRBV7-2 to TRBJ1-5; there is no DNA to check the TCRdb D call of TRBD1. This CDR3 is built from 15 residues. The germline V gene has CDR1 SGHTA and CDR2 FQGNSA. The CDR3 loop is CASSLGGKSNQPQHF.

The chain links TRBV11-1 to TRBJ2-7; the D call from TCRdb, TRBD1, cannot be confirmed without DNA. This CDR3 spans 18 amino acids. Germline V lookup: CDR1 SGHAT, CDR2 FQDESV (reference sequence). CDR3 in amino acids: CASSLGREGPETGVEQYF.

The chain joins TRBV15 to TRBJ1-1; lacking DNA, the TRBD1 call made by TCRdb goes unchecked. This CDR3 contains 15 residues. From germline, CDR1 is LNHNV and CDR2 YYDKDF (reference sequence). The CDR3 loop reads CATSRALQGHTEAFF.

The CDR3 reads CSARARGRLTDTQYF. The chain uses TRBV20-1 and TRBJ2-3; TCRdb returns TRBD1, unconfirmable since there is no DNA. CDR1 is DFQATT, CDR2 SNEGSKA, per germline (reference sequence). CDR3 length equals 15 residues.

The rearrangement joins TRBV20-1 to TRBJ1-4. This CDR3 has 17 residues. CDR1 is DFQATT and CDR2 is SNEGSKA in the germline V gene (reference sequence). CDR3 in amino acids: CSARGVGRGGPNEKLFF.

The rearrangement uses TRBV7-8 and TRBJ1-3. The CDR3 covers 16 residues. Per germline, CDR1 SGHVS and CDR2 FQNEAQ. CDR3 loop: CASSLLRGVTGNTIYF.